This TCR beta chain was sequenced in a study of blood T cell repertoires in COVID-19. Turning to the study itself: T cells, B-cell-depleted T cells, or PBMCs supplied cDNA or gDNA.

In germline, CDR1 is SGHRS, CDR2 YFSETQ. The CDR3 is 15 amino acids. V lost 2 bases and J lost 2; bases outside the gene matches: 6. Under the authors' procedure: Amplified reference gene primers provided the basis for estimating nucleated cell counts. Clones were read by immunoSEQ multiplex PCR, and TCRdb kept only the in-frame ones, dropping some. That table furnishes V, J and clone size, whereas the DNA furnished D and trimming. There are hundreds of thousands of clones in the sample; around 90% occur only once, and approximately 3.3% lies in the top ten. The chain has TRBV5-1 and TRBJ1-1, with 7 bases lining up with TRBD1. The TCR comes from a young man with active or convalescent COVID-19. Sample: peripheral blood. The CDR3 sequence is CASSFSQGSNTEAFF. The CDR3 DNA follows: TGCGCCAGCAGCTTCTCACAGGGGTCTAACACTGAAGCTTTCTTT.